One and the same sample provided the 29 T cell receptor beta chains below, sequenced in a study of blood T cell repertoires in COVID-19. Profiling relied on immunoSEQ multiplex PCR, and the TCRdb table lists in-frame clones only, not all of them. The sample consists of roughly 28,000 clones, more than 60% of them appearing once. The specimen was peripheral blood. The receptor set was obtained from a woman between 70 and 85 years old with active or convalescent COVID-19.

V usage is TRBV5-1 and J usage is TRBJ2-1; D possibly corresponds to TRBD2 (7 bases). The CDR3 has 15 amino acids. CDR1 is SGHRS, CDR2 YFSETQ, per germline. Trimming cost V 4 bases and J 2 bases, with 13 bases left between them. The CDR3 DNA reads as TGCGCCAGCAGCCTCAGCGGGACAACCTACAATGAGCAGTTCTTC. Amino acids: CASSLSGTTYNEQFF. Using reference TRBV5-1 and TRBJ2-1 for the parts outside the CDR3, the full variable domain is KAGVTQTPRYLIKTRGQQVTLSCSPISGHRSVSWYQQTPGQGLQFLFEYFSETQRNKGNFPGRFSGRQFSNSRSEMNVSTLELGDSALYLCASSLSGTTYNEQFFGPGTRLTVL.

The chain employs TRBV7-8 and TRBJ2-1, with D maybe TRBD2 (5 bases). The CDR3 length is 17 residues. Germline V gives CDR1 SGHVS, CDR2 FQNEAQ. The ends were cut back, 0 bases at V and 0 bases at J, with 12 bases in the middle. Written as DNA, the CDR3 is TGTGCCAGCAGCTTAGCGGAGCGGATGAGCTCCTACAATGAGCAGTTCTTC. Protein sequence: CASSLAERMSSYNEQFF.

The rearrangement uses TRBV7-2 and TRBJ1-1; the D gene is possibly TRBD1 (6 bases). V dropped 2 bases and J dropped 8 bases, with 12 bases sitting between them. Germline CDR1 SGHTA, CDR2 FQGNSA. CDR3 length: 13 amino acids. CDR3 DNA sequence: TGTGCCAGCAGCTTAAGAGGGGGTAAAGAAGCTTTCTTT. Translating it yields CASSLRGGKEAFF.

This sequence joins TRBV3-1 (or the pseudogene TRBV3-2) and TRBJ1-6; D possibly corresponds to TRBD1 (5 bases). The V gene's germline CDR1 is LGHDT and CDR2 YNNKEL (reference sequence). Trimming left V 0 bases short and J 9 bases short, with 15 bases between. The CDR3 loop spans 16 amino acids. The CDR3 nucleotides are TGTGCCAGCAGCCAAGATCCCCCAGGGATGAGTTCACCCCTCCACTTT. Translation gives CASSQDPPGMSSPLHF.

The V gene is TRBV5-5, the J gene TRBJ2-3, with a possible D match to TRBD1 (5 bases). With 4 bases removed from V and 0 bases from J, the gap between germline ends came to 9 bases. Germline CDR1 is SGHKS and CDR2 is YYEKEE (reference sequence). CDR3 length: 14 amino acids. The CDR3 loop reads CASSPWTSTDTQYF. The CDR3 nucleotides are TGTGCCAGCAGCCCTTGGACAAGCACAGATACGCAGTATTTT.

J is TRBJ1-1 and V is TRBV3-1 (or the pseudogene TRBV3-2); 7 bases are a match to TRBD1. Germline assignment: CDR1 LGHDT and CDR2 YNNKEL (reference sequence). The CDR3 spans 15 residues. J lost 0 bases, V lost 4 bases, and 5 bases had no gene match. The CDR3 nucleotides read TGTGCCAGCAGCCTCCAGGGGGGCATGAACACTGAAGCTTTCTTT. It specifies CASSLQGGMNTEAFF.

The chain uses TRBV19 and TRBJ2-6; weak D call: TRBD2 (6 bases). V was clipped by 6 bases and J by 0 bases, with 12 bases between them. Looked up from germline, CDR1 is LNHDA and CDR2 is SQIVND (reference sequence). CDR3 length: 16 residues. The CDR3 reads CASSRGRNSGANVLTF. The CDR3 nucleotides are TGTGCCAGTAGCCGGGGGAGGAACTCTGGGGCCAACGTCCTGACTTTC.

The chain employs TRBV24-1 and TRBJ2-7; 8 bases match TRBD1. This CDR3 contains 16 residues. The V gene's germline CDR1 is KGHDR and CDR2 SFDVKD. Germline trimming cut 2 bases from V and 5 bases from J; bases unmatched to any gene: 10. The CDR3 loop reads CATSDSKDRERNEQYF. CDR3 nucleotide sequence: TGTGCCACCAGTGATTCGAAGGACAGGGAGCGGAACGAGCAGTACTTC.

The genes are TRBV5-5 and TRBJ2-7; TRBD1 matches 8 bases. This CDR3 region has 16 residues. Unmatched junction bases numbered 7, after V lost 0 bases and J lost 2 bases. Germline values: CDR1 SGHKS, CDR2 YYEKEE (reference sequence). In DNA form, the CDR3 reads TGTGCCAGCAGCTTGGTACCCGACAGGGGAACCTACGAGCAGTACTTC. Translated, it gives CASSLVPDRGTYEQYF.

The chain is built from TRBV7-2 and TRBJ2-2; no definite D call. The V gene's germline CDR1 is SGHTA and CDR2 FQGNSA. Trimming shortened V by 2 bases and J by 0 bases, and 7 bases separated the two germline ends. The CDR3 length is 15 residues. The DNA of the CDR3 is TGTGCCAGCAGCTTACTAGGTTCGAACACCGGGGAGCTGTTTTTT. It translates to CASSLLGSNTGELFF.

This chain links TRBV5-6 with TRBJ1-2; D gene unclear. Germline V gene lookup returns CDR1 SGHDT and CDR2 YYEEEE. V gave up 4 bases and J gave up 4 bases, with 14 bases separating them. The CDR3 runs to 14 residues. In DNA form, the CDR3 reads TGTGCCAGCAGCCTAGGTCCCCGCGCCTATGGCTACACCTTC. It yields the protein CASSLGPRAYGYTF.

V usage is TRBV6-5 and J usage is TRBJ2-3; 7 positions match TRBD2. The germline V gene has CDR1 MNHEY and CDR2 SVGAGI. This CDR3 has 16 amino acids. V was clipped by 4 bases and J by 3 bases; unmatched bases: 10. The CDR3 sequence: CASSSRGGGGTDTQYF. CDR3 nucleotide sequence: TGTGCCAGCAGTTCCCGGGGCGGGGGAGGGACAGATACGCAGTATTTT.

The CDR3 DNA reads TGTGCCAGCAGCCGGACTAGCGGGGGAAGTGGCCGCCCAGATACGCAGTATTTT. It yields the protein CASSRTSGGSGRPDTQYF. V is TRBV2 and J is TRBJ2-3; 13 nucleotides match TRBD2. The J segment lost 4 bases and the V segment lost 6 bases, leaving 13 bases of the junction unmatched. The CDR3 is made up of 18 amino acids. Germline CDR1 SNHLY, CDR2 FYNNEI.

V and J are TRBV2 and TRBJ2-7; 9 positions match TRBD1. This CDR3 contains 14 residues. Germline lookup yields CDR1 SNHLY and CDR2 FYNNEI. V was clipped by 4 bases and J by 0 bases; unmatched bases: 1. The CDR3 DNA is TGTGCCAGCAGTGCACAGGGGGCCTCCTACGAGCAGTACTTC. Amino acids: CASSAQGASYEQYF.

This clone was counted only a few times. V is TRBV28 and J is TRBJ2-1, with 12 bases matching TRBD2. The CDR3 spans 15 residues. V was clipped by 6 bases and J by 5 bases; unmatched bases: 5. Looked up from germline, CDR1 is MDHEN and CDR2 is SYDVKM. As DNA, the CDR3 is TGTGCCAGCAGCCCTAGCGGGAGGGTAAACAATGAGCAGTTCTTC. Translation: CASSPSGRVNNEQFF.

The chain links TRBV2 to TRBJ2-3; TRBD1 is a possible D gene (5 bases). V shed 1 base and J shed 1 base, with 9 bases lying between them. CDR1 and CDR2 (germline): SNHLY, FYNNEI. The CDR3 sequence is 15 residues long. The CDR3 loop reads CASSEEGVGTDTQYF. CDR3 DNA sequence: TGTGCCAGCAGTGAAGAAGGGGTAGGCACAGATACGCAGTATTTT.

The genes are TRBV7-9 and TRBJ2-5, with D possibly matching TRBD2 (6 bases). V was trimmed by 3 bases and J by 5 bases, leaving 10 bases between them. The germline gives CDR1 SEHNR, CDR2 FQNEAQ (reference sequence). CDR3 size: 13 residues. The CDR3: CASSFGGRETQYF. CDR3 sequence (DNA): TGTGCCAGCAGCTTCGGGGGTAGGGAGACCCAGTACTTC. The variable domain in full, completed from reference TRBV7-9 and TRBJ2-5, reads DTGVSQNPRHKITKRGQNVTFRCDPISEHNRLYWYRQTLGQGPEFLTYFQNEAQLEKSRLLSDRFSAERPKGSFSTLEIQRTEQGDSAMYLCASSFGGRETQYFGPGTRLLVL.

V is TRBV10-3 and J is TRBJ2-3, with 8 nucleotides matching TRBD1. The CDR3 length is 15 residues. Germline V gene lookup returns CDR1 ENHRY and CDR2 SYGVKD. Trimming removed 7 bases from V and 6 bases from J; junction bases left unmatched: 12. CDR3 amino acids: CAINEDRDGRDTQYF. The CDR3, as DNA: TGTGCCATCAACGAGGACAGGGACGGCCGGGATACGCAGTATTTT.

The genes are TRBV19 and TRBJ2-1, with TRBD1 matching 9 bases. The CDR3 runs to 16 residues. Germline CDR1 is LNHDA and CDR2 is SQIVND (reference sequence). Losses at the gene ends were 3 bases for V and 7 bases for J; bases not matched to a gene: 10. DNA of the CDR3: TGTGCCAGTAGTATCACCCCGGGACAGGGTGGTAATGAGCAGTTCTTC. Its translation: CASSITPGQGGNEQFF.

This sequence joins TRBV7-8 and TRBJ1-5; tentative D call: TRBD1 (5 bases). The CDR3 extends over 13 amino acids. CDR1 is SGHVS, CDR2 FQNEAQ, per germline. The V gene lost 5 bases and the J gene lost 5 bases, with 10 bases spanning the gap. This CDR3 reads CASSPTTDQPQHF. CDR3 DNA: TGTGCCAGCAGCCCAACGACAGATCAGCCCCAGCATTTT.

The chain is built from TRBV7-8 and TRBJ1-2; no reliable D call. The V gene lost 2 bases and the J gene lost 8 bases, with 18 bases spanning the gap. Germline loops: CDR1 SGHVS, CDR2 FQNEAQ. The CDR3 is made up of 15 amino acids. This chain's CDR3 is CASSLTKSPGSGYTF. The CDR3 DNA sequence: TGTGCCAGCAGCTTAACCAAGTCCCCGGGGTCCGGCTACACCTTC.

The V and J genes are TRBV18 and TRBJ1-1; a weak D match, TRBD1 (5 bases). This CDR3 has 16 amino acids. CDR1 is KGHSH and CDR2 is LQKENI in the germline V gene. The ends were cut back, 4 bases at V and 3 bases at J, with 18 bases in the middle. The CDR3 region is CASSRLITGGYTEAFF. CDR3 nucleotides: TGTGCCAGCTCACGGTTGATAACGGGGGGATACACTGAAGCTTTCTTT. Filled out from reference TRBV18 and TRBJ1-1, the complete variable domain reads NAGVMQNPRHLVRRRGQEARLRCSPMKGHSHVYWYRQLPEEGLKFMVYLQKENIIDESGMPKERFSAEFPKEGPSILRIQQVVRGDSAAYFCASSRLITGGYTEAFFGQGTRLTVV.

The V gene is TRBV6-5, the J gene TRBJ2-1; D remains unclear. The CDR3 extends over 13 amino acids. Trimming cost V 6 bases and J 2 bases, with 8 bases left between them. From germline, CDR1 is MNHEY and CDR2 SVGAGI. The CDR3 DNA follows: TGTGCCAGCAGCCGTAGTCCCTACAATGAGCAGTTCTTC. Its protein is CASSRSPYNEQFF.

The J gene is TRBJ2-5, the V gene TRBV6-5; no firm D call. The CDR3 extends over 13 amino acids. V was trimmed by 7 bases and J by 5 bases, leaving 14 bases between them. Germline V gives CDR1 MNHEY, CDR2 SVGAGI. CDR3 protein: CASKMQKAETQYF. The CDR3 DNA follows: TGTGCCAGCAAGATGCAGAAAGCGGAGACCCAGTACTTC.

The J gene is TRBJ2-3, the V gene TRBV9; no clear D gene. V was cut by 0 bases and J by 1 base, with 15 bases left in between. Germline V gene lookup returns CDR1 SGDLS and CDR2 YYNGEE. The CDR3 consists of 17 residues. CDR3 bases: TGTGCCAGCAGCGTAGCGATCCTGAGCTTGGGCACAGATACGCAGTATTTT. This translates into CASSVAILSLGTDTQYF.

This rearrangement joins TRBV3-1 (or the pseudogene TRBV3-2) to TRBJ2-5, with 9 bases matching TRBD2. CDR3 length: 14 residues. J gave up 4 bases and V 4 bases, and 4 bases lay outside the gene matches. CDR1 and CDR2 (germline): LGHDT, YNNKEL (reference sequence). CDR3 nucleotide sequence: TGTGCCAGCAGCCCTTTAGCGGGAGTAGAGACCCAGTACTTC. Amino acid sequence: CASSPLAGVETQYF.

This clone was detected a few times. The chain employs TRBV5-6 and TRBJ2-1; 8 nucleotides match TRBD1. This CDR3 is 13 amino acids long. Germline-derived CDR1 and CDR2 are SGHDT and YYEEEE. The ends lost 5 bases at V and 6 bases at J; junction bases unmatched: 4. The CDR3 protein is CASRRTGFNEQFF. In DNA form, the CDR3 reads TGTGCCAGCAGACGGACAGGGTTCAATGAGCAGTTCTTC.

The rearrangement joins TRBV7-6 to TRBJ1-1; D call uncertain. This CDR3 contains 13 residues. The germline V and J ends were trimmed by 0 bases and 4 bases, with 6 bases remaining between them. Germline V gene sequence: CDR1 SGHVS, CDR2 FNYEAQ. The CDR3 DNA follows: TGTGCCAGCAGCTTAGCGCGGGGCACTGAAGCTTTCTTT. Translation: CASSLARGTEAFF.

This chain links TRBV7-6 with TRBJ1-5; no clear D gene. This CDR3 has 14 amino acids. Trimming shortened V by 2 bases and J by 4 bases, and 9 bases separated the two germline ends. Germline-derived CDR1 and CDR2 are SGHVS and FNYEAQ. The CDR3 region has the DNA TGTGCCAGCAGCTTAAGGCCGGGAAATCAGCCCCAGCATTTT. It specifies CASSLRPGNQPQHF.